The 9 T cell receptor beta chains below come from one sample, sequenced in a study of OX40 agonist ivuxolimab in advanced cancers. Only in-frame clones appear in the TCRdb table, and some are missing; sequencing was by immunoSEQ multiplex PCR. The table lists 90,000 or so clones, around 87% of them singletons, with more than 4% in the top ten. Sample: CD4+ or CD8+ T cells sorted from blood, taken in a trial of the OX40 agonist ivuxolimab. The receptors derive from an adult with an advanced solid tumor such as melanoma, head and neck, liver or kidney cancer.

The V and J genes are TRBV7-2 and TRBJ1-1; 10 bases match TRBD1. The length of the CDR3 is 18 residues. The germline V gene encodes CDR1 SGHTA and CDR2 FQGNSA. Trimming at V came to 4 bases and at J to 3 bases, leaving 14 bases not matched to a gene. CDR3 nucleotide sequence: TGTGCCAGCAGCTCAAGGTGGACAGGGGGATCAAGGGACACTGAAGCTTTCTTT. Its protein product is CASSSRWTGGSRDTEAFF.

The J gene is TRBJ1-3, the V gene TRBV29-1; TRBD1 agrees at 8 bases. V gave up 0 bases and J gave up 2 bases; unmatched junction bases: 3. Germline-derived CDR1 and CDR2 are SQVTM and ANQGSEA. This CDR3 spans 15 amino acids. Written as DNA, the CDR3 is TGCAGCGTTGAAGACAGGGGGCTCCCTGGAAACACCATATATTTT. Translation: CSVEDRGLPGNTIYF.

The chain couples TRBV10-3 to TRBJ1-4, with D possibly TRBD1 on 5 matching bases. Germline V gives CDR1 ENHRY, CDR2 SYGVKD. CDR3 length equals 14 residues. With 2 bases removed from V and 6 bases from J, the gap between germline ends came to 10 bases. CDR3 loop: CAISEGALDEKLFF. CDR3 DNA: TGTGCCATCAGTGAGGGGGCGCTTGATGAAAAACTGTTTTTT.

This chain uses TRBV5-1 with TRBJ2-7; 14 bases are shared with TRBD2. The CDR3 is made up of 20 amino acids. Trimming cost V 0 bases and J 1 base; bases outside gene matches: 12. CDR1 is SGHRS and CDR2 is YFSETQ in the germline V gene. CDR3 bases: TGCGCCAGCAGCTTGGGAGGAGGACTAGCGGGAGGTTGGCCTTCCTACGAGCAGTACTTC. Translated: CASSLGGGLAGGWPSYEQYF.

This rearrangement joins TRBV6-1 to TRBJ2-7, with D uncertain. Deletions cut 8 bases from V and 2 bases from J, with 7 bases between. The V gene's germline CDR1 is MNHNS and CDR2 SASEGT. The CDR3 sequence is 11 residues long. Here the CDR3 DNA reads TGTGCCAGCGGAACGACCTACGAGCAGTACTTC. This codes for CASGTTYEQYF.

V gene TRBV10-3 combines with J gene TRBJ2-1; 13 bases line up with TRBD2. Germline assignment: CDR1 ENHRY and CDR2 SYGVKD. This CDR3 is built from 15 residues. The trim removed 6 bases at V and 8 bases at J, leaving 7 bases unmatched. This CDR3 reads CAIRTTSGRVDEQFF. CDR3 DNA sequence: TGTGCCATCAGGACTACTAGCGGGAGGGTCGATGAGCAGTTCTTC.

The chain links TRBV2 to TRBJ2-1, with 15 bases that match TRBD2. Trimming at V came to 9 bases and at J to 8 bases, leaving 5 bases not matched to a gene. This CDR3 spans 14 amino acids. CDR1 is SNHLY and CDR2 is FYNNEI in the germline V gene. The CDR3 nucleotides read TGTGCCAGTTGGACTAGCGGGAGGGACCATGAGCAGTTCTTC. Its translation: CASWTSGRDHEQFF.

This sequence joins TRBV30 and TRBJ1-1, with 7 bases matching TRBD1. CDR1 and CDR2 from the germline V gene are GTSNPN and SVGIG (reference sequence). The trim removed 2 bases at V and 4 bases at J, leaving 7 bases unmatched. The CDR3 length is 14 residues. CDR3 protein: CAWSISGGGTEAFF. The CDR3 DNA follows: TGTGCCTGGAGTATTTCAGGGGGGGGCACTGAAGCTTTCTTT.

This rearrangement joins TRBV5-1 to TRBJ1-1; 8 nucleotides agree with TRBD1. The germline V gene encodes CDR1 SGHRS and CDR2 YFSETQ. V dropped 2 bases and J dropped 5; count of bases not matched to a gene: 5. The CDR3 runs to 14 residues. The CDR3 bases are TGCGCCAGCAGCTTCTCAGGGGGCGGTACTGAAGCTTTCTTT. Protein sequence: CASSFSGGGTEAFF.